A single sample is the source of the 20 T cell receptor beta chains below, sequenced in a study of T cell responses to AZD1222 COVID-19 vaccine. Assay used: immunoSEQ multiplex PCR; TCRdb lists only in-frame clones, some missing. This repertoire shows 30,000 to 35,000 clones, around 82% found once; its top ten account for roughly 4%. The specimen was peripheral blood, collected 28 days after the second AZD1222 dose. These receptors were obtained from an adult who received the AZD1222 COVID-19 vaccine.

V usage is TRBV4-2 and J usage is TRBJ1-2, with 7 nucleotides matching TRBD1. V trimming: 5 bases; J trimming: 6 bases; junction bases outside the gene matches: 12. This CDR3 is built from 15 residues. Germline CDR1 reads LGHNA; CDR2 reads YNFKEQ. The CDR3 loop reads CASSGRLTGQNGYTF. The CDR3 DNA sequence: TGTGCCAGCAGCGGCCGGTTGACAGGGCAGAATGGCTACACCTTC.

V is TRBV29-1 and J is TRBJ2-1; D gene unclear. The germline gives CDR1 SQVTM, CDR2 ANQGSEA. The V and J ends lost 5 bases and 2 bases respectively, with 7 bases between them. The CDR3 contains 12 residues. The CDR3 region is CSVRSAYNEQFF. CDR3 in DNA: TGCAGCGTTCGGTCGGCCTACAATGAGCAGTTCTTC.

The chain combines TRBV5-4 with TRBJ1-3, with D possibly TRBD1 on 5 matching bases. This CDR3 comprises 15 residues. V lost 4 bases and J 0 bases, leaving 11 bases between the germline ends. CDR1 is SGHNT and CDR2 is YYREEE in the germline V gene (reference sequence). Here the CDR3 DNA reads TGTGCCAGCAGCCCGGGACTGTCCTCTGGAAACACCATATATTTT. Amino acids: CASSPGLSSGNTIYF.

CDR3 region: CASSPQTGSGNTIYF. For the CDR3, the DNA is TGTGCCAGCAGCCCCCAGACAGGCTCTGGAAACACCATATATTTT. The chain is built from TRBV13 and TRBJ1-3; possible D gene TRBD1, 6 bases. Between the trimmed V and J ends, which lost 5 bases and 0 bases, there was a span of 11 bases. The CDR3 loop spans 15 amino acids. Germline V gene sequence: CDR1 PRHDT, CDR2 FYEKMQ (reference sequence).

Only one count was recorded for this clone. The chain couples TRBV11-3 to TRBJ1-6; the D gene is possibly TRBD1 (5 bases). Germline V gives CDR1 SGHNT, CDR2 YENEEA. Trimming took 5 bases from V and 10 from J, leaving 15 bases between them. This CDR3 spans 14 amino acids. The CDR3 region is CASSLRAPNSPLHF. CDR3 sequence (DNA): TGTGCCAGCAGCCTCAGGGCCCCCAACTCACCCCTCCACTTT.

The V and J genes are TRBV6-4 and TRBJ2-7, with 10 positions matching TRBD1. V dropped 2 bases and J dropped 2; count of bases not matched to a gene: 9. This CDR3 is built from 17 residues. The germline gives CDR1 MRHNA, CDR2 SNTAGT. In DNA form, the CDR3 reads TGTGCCAGCAGTGACCCCTGGGGGGACAGGGGTACCTACGAGCAGTACGTC. Amino acid sequence: CASSDPWGDRGTYEQYV.

The chain is built from TRBV4-1 and TRBJ1-4; no clear D gene. Looked up from germline, CDR1 is MGHRA and CDR2 is YSYEKL. The V end lost 5 bases, the J end lost 2 bases, and 9 bases lay between the germline ends. The CDR3 runs to 14 residues. CDR3 coding DNA: TGCGCCAGCAGCGGAGGGATGACTAATGAAAAACTGTTTTTT. Translating it yields CASSGGMTNEKLFF.

The J gene is TRBJ1-3, the V gene TRBV4-2; unclear D gene. CDR3 length: 16 residues. The germline V gene has CDR1 LGHNA and CDR2 YNFKEQ. V shed 1 base and J shed 0 bases, with 10 bases lying between them. CDR3 protein: CASSQGPELSGNTIYF. The DNA of the CDR3 is TGTGCCAGCAGCCAAGGACCGGAGCTCTCTGGAAACACCATATATTTT.

This chain links TRBV5-1 with TRBJ1-1; D perhaps matches TRBD1 (6 bases). From germline, CDR1 is SGHRS and CDR2 YFSETQ. The V gene lost 5 bases and the J gene lost 4 bases, with 12 bases spanning the gap. This CDR3 has 13 residues. The CDR3 bases are TGCGCCAGCAGACAGGGTGAGGGCACTGAAGCTTTCTTT. Translation: CASRQGEGTEAFF.

The rearrangement joins TRBV3-1 (or the pseudogene TRBV3-2) to TRBJ2-7; D is uncertain. Germline V gene sequence: CDR1 LGHDT, CDR2 YNNKEL (reference sequence). The germline V and J ends were trimmed by 4 bases and 2 bases, with 15 bases remaining between them. This CDR3 is built from 15 residues. The CDR3 coding sequence is TGTGCCAGCAGCCTGGACGGGTCGCACGCCTACGAGCAGTACTTC. Amino acids: CASSLDGSHAYEQYF.

The chain carries TRBV6-5 and TRBJ2-1; TRBD2 aligns across 10 bases. Looked up from germline, CDR1 is MNHEY and CDR2 is SVGAGI. V lost 6 bases and J lost 8; bases outside the gene matches: 7. CDR3 length: 14 residues. The CDR3 reads CASRLGTSAHEQFF. The DNA of the CDR3 is TGTGCCAGCAGGCTCGGGACTAGCGCCCATGAGCAGTTCTTC.

This sequence joins TRBV5-1 and TRBJ2-1; 7 bases agree with TRBD2. The germline gives CDR1 SGHRS, CDR2 YFSETQ. This CDR3 comprises 14 residues. V dropped 0 bases and J dropped 8; count of bases not matched to a gene: 5. The CDR3 DNA reads TGCGCCAGCAGCTTGGTGAGCGGGAACGATGAGCAGTTCTTC. Protein sequence: CASSLVSGNDEQFF.

The chain carries TRBV9 and TRBJ2-3, with TRBD2 matching 11 bases. Germline trimming cut 0 bases from V and 2 bases from J; bases unmatched to any gene: 5. Germline V CDR1 and CDR2: SGDLS, YYNGEE. The CDR3 is made up of 17 amino acids. The CDR3 reads CASSVGTSGGYTDTQYF. In nucleotides, the CDR3 is TGTGCCAGCAGCGTAGGCACTAGCGGGGGTTACACAGATACGCAGTATTTT. Supplemented by reference TRBV9 and TRBJ2-3, the full variable domain reads DSGVTQTPKHLITATGQRVTLRCSPRSGDLSVYWYQQSLDQGLQFLIQYYNGEERAKGNILERFSAQQFPDLHSELNLSSLELGDSALYFCASSVGTSGGYTDTQYFGPGTRLTVL.

The chain joins TRBV3-1 (or the pseudogene TRBV3-2) to TRBJ2-1, with D possibly being TRBD1 (6 bases). CDR3 size: 15 residues. Germline-derived CDR1 and CDR2 are LGHDT and YNNKEL (reference sequence). Trimming took off 4 bases at V and 6 bases at J, with 16 bases between the two ends. CDR3 region: CASSPRALGGNEQFF. The DNA for the CDR3 is TGTGCCAGCAGCCCTAGGGCTTTAGGGGGCAATGAGCAGTTCTTC.

The V gene is TRBV2, the J gene TRBJ1-4; 9 bases are a match to TRBD1. The CDR3 is 13 residues long. Germline values: CDR1 SNHLY, CDR2 FYNNEI. The V and J ends lost 9 bases and 7 bases, in that order; junction bases with no gene match: 6. The CDR3 here is CARQGQGVEKLFF. The CDR3 DNA reads as TGTGCCAGACAGGGACAGGGAGTTGAAAAACTGTTTTTT.

The chain joins TRBV24-1 to TRBJ2-6; 8 bases are shared with TRBD1. This CDR3 is 18 amino acids long. Germline loops: CDR1 KGHDR, CDR2 SFDVKD. V lost 3 bases and J lost 4; bases outside the gene matches: 10. The CDR3 nucleotides are TGTGCCACCAGTGATGCGGCAGGGGGCTTGAGAGGGGCCAACGTCCTGACTTTC. Residues: CATSDAAGGLRGANVLTF.

The chain uses TRBV7-2 and TRBJ2-5; D remains unclear. The CDR3 length is 15 residues. The V end lost 5 bases, the J end lost 1 base, and 14 bases lay between the germline ends. Germline V gene data show CDR1 as SGHTA and CDR2 as FQGNSA. The CDR3 is CASSRSRTAQETQYF. The DNA for the CDR3 is TGTGCCAGCAGCCGCTCCAGGACGGCCCAAGAGACCCAGTACTTC.

This clone was counted only a few times. The rearrangement uses TRBV19 and TRBJ1-1; D uncertain. Germline CDR1 LNHDA, CDR2 SQIVND (reference sequence). With 1 base removed from V and 1 base from J, the gap between germline ends came to 7 bases. The CDR3 runs to 14 residues. The DNA of the CDR3 is TGTGCCAGTAGTATAGGGAGTTGGAACACTGAAGCTTTCTTT. The encoded protein is CASSIGSWNTEAFF.

This chain links TRBV19 with TRBJ2-5; D unresolved. The V and J ends lost 6 bases and 5 bases respectively, with 16 bases between them. The CDR3 spans 14 residues. Germline-derived CDR1 and CDR2 are LNHDA and SQIVND (reference sequence). This chain's CDR3 is CASSPRIGSETQYF. As DNA, the CDR3 is TGTGCCAGTAGCCCGCGAATTGGTTCGGAGACCCAGTACTTC.

This clone was seen a few times. The rearrangement joins TRBV5-1 to TRBJ1-5, with D perhaps TRBD1 (5 bases). There are 13 residues in the CDR3. The V end lost 4 bases, the J end lost 4 bases, and 9 bases lay between the germline ends. Germline CDR1 reads SGHRS; CDR2 reads YFSETQ. CDR3 sequence reads: CASSPGGNQPQHF. The DNA of the CDR3 is TGCGCCAGCAGCCCCGGGGGGAATCAGCCCCAGCATTTT.